The present entry profiles one TCR beta chain with its context. Germline V gives CDR1 SGHAT, CDR2 FQNNGV. Between the trimmed V and J ends, which lost 5 bases and 5 bases, there was a span of 21 bases. This CDR3 contains 16 residues. The sample belongs to a study of patients and donors after allogeneic stem cell transplantation. TCRdb passed the RT-PCR reads through MiXCR, listing each CDR3 protein once. The sample carries approximately 25,000 distinct CDR3 sequences, roughly 30% recorded once. The rearrangement uses TRBV11-2 and TRBJ1-1; D uncertain. This clonotype originated in a human donor who was either an allogeneic HSCT recipient or a stem cell or donor lymphocyte infusion donor (not recorded which). It is not recorded whose cells these are; they may come from a transplant donor. Sequenced input: blood, either unsorted or a sorted T cell fraction (not recorded which). In DNA form, the CDR3 reads TGTGCCAGCAGCCCTTTAGCTTTGGCGGCGGGGACTGAAGCTTTCTTT. Translating gives CASSPLALAAGTEAFF.